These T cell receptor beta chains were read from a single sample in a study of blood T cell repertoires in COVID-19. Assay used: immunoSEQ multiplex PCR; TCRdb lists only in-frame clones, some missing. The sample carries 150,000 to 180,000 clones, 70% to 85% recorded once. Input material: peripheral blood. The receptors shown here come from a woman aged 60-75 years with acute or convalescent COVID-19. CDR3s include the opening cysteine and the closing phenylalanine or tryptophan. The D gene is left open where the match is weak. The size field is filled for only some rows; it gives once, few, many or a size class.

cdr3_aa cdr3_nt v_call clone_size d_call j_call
CASSPRISYGYTF TGTGCCAGCAGCCCGCGGATATCATATGGCTACACCTTC TRBV12-3/TRBV12-4 - - TRBJ1-2
CASSYSAHGGYGYTF TGTGCCAGCAGTTACTCGGCACACGGAGGGTATGGCTACACCTTC TRBV6-5 - - TRBJ1-2
CASSLPGHRGYTF TGTGCCAGCAGCTTACCAGGTCATCGGGGCTACACCTTC TRBV7-3 - - TRBJ1-2
CASSLMAGGLENTIYF TGTGCCAGCAGCTTAATGGCAGGGGGACTGGAAAACACCATATATTTT TRBV7-9 - TRBD1 TRBJ1-3
CASSLDRAGNTIYF TGTGCCAGCAGTTTGGACAGGGCTGGAAACACCATATATTTT TRBV28 - TRBD1 TRBJ1-3
CASSLGQNNSPLHF TGCGCCAGCAGCCTGGGACAGAATAATTCACCCCTCCACTTT TRBV5-1 - TRBD1 TRBJ1-6
CASRRRWGEGSDIQYF TGTGCCAGCAGACGCCGATGGGGGGAGGGGTCGGACATTCAGTACTTC TRBV27 - TRBD2 TRBJ2-4
CASSPGTGTYGYTF TGTGCCAGCAGCCCCGGGACAGGGACCTATGGCTACACCTTC TRBV28 - TRBD1 TRBJ1-2
CASSRDRGAFF TGTGCCAGCAGTAGGGACAGGGGTGCTTTCTTT TRBV12-3/TRBV12-4 - TRBD1 TRBJ1-1
CASSVTREETQYF TGTGCCAGCAGTGTTACTAGAGAAGAGACCCAGTACTTC TRBV2 - - TRBJ2-5
CASSQATGNQPQHF TGTGCCAGCAGCCAGGCGACAGGAAATCAGCCCCAGCATTTT TRBV2 - - TRBJ1-5
CASTLGQGALNTEAFF TGCGCCAGCACCCTAGGGCAGGGGGCCTTGAACACTGAAGCTTTCTTT TRBV4-1 - TRBD1 TRBJ1-1
CASSSGGGYEQYF TGTGCCAGCAGCTCAGGGGGCGGCTACGAGCAGTACTTC TRBV11-2 few TRBD1 TRBJ2-7
CASSLAIAGRIYGYTF TGTGCCAGCAGCTTAGCGATCGCAGGGCGAATCTATGGCTACACCTTC TRBV7-2 - - TRBJ1-2
CASSPGGRNTQYF TGTGCCAGCAGCCCCGGTGGGAGGAATACGCAGTATTTT TRBV5-4 - - TRBJ2-3
CASSLTGQGGSGANVLTF TGTGCCAGCAGCCTTACCGGACAGGGCGGCTCTGGGGCCAACGTCCTGACTTTC TRBV9 - TRBD1 TRBJ2-6
CASTEGEGQPQHF TGCGCCAGCACTGAGGGAGAAGGTCAGCCCCAGCATTTT TRBV5-1 - - TRBJ1-5
CASSADRVKGYTF TGTGCCAGCAGCGCAGACAGGGTGAAAGGCTACACCTTC TRBV7-2 - TRBD1 TRBJ1-2
CASSLRLAGPSTDTQYF TGTGCCAGCAGCTTGCGACTAGCGGGGCCAAGCACAGATACGCAGTATTTT TRBV5-4 - TRBD2 TRBJ2-3
CATSRGSLLLGEKLFF TGTGCCACCAGTCGGGGTTCGTTGCTCCTTGGGGAAAAACTGTTTTTT TRBV15 - - TRBJ1-4
CASSDRTGTKETQYF TGTGCCAGCAGCGACAGAACAGGGACAAAAGAGACCCAGTACTTC TRBV7-9 - - TRBJ2-5
CASTPVTGGASSEQFF TGCGCCAGCACCCCCGTGACGGGGGGCGCCTCCAGTGAGCAGTTCTTC TRBV5-1 once - TRBJ2-1
CASSLGLAGTYEQYF TGTGCCAGCAGCTTAGGGCTAGCGGGCACCTACGAGCAGTACTTC TRBV11-3 - TRBD2 TRBJ2-7
CASSQSSGGYNEQFF TGTGCCAGCAGCCAATCGTCGGGGGGCTACAATGAGCAGTTCTTC TRBV3-1/TRBV3-2 - TRBD2 TRBJ2-1
CASSLDLRLSGELFF TGTGCCAGCAGCTTAGATCTCAGGCTTTCCGGGGAGCTGTTTTTT TRBV11-3 - - TRBJ2-2
CASSLVPGSTPQHF TGTGCCAGCAGCTTAGTCCCGGGTTCCACGCCCCAGCATTTT TRBV11-2 - - TRBJ1-5
CASSLALGLSDPGELFF TGTGCCAGCAGCTTAGCCCTGGGACTTTCAGACCCCGGGGAGCTGTTTTTT TRBV7-8 - - TRBJ2-2
CASSDQVNEKLFF TGTGCCAGCAGTGATCAGGTTAATGAAAAACTGTTTTTT TRBV6-1 - - TRBJ1-4
CASSLYGYGYTF TGTGCCAGCAGTTTATACGGGTATGGCTACACCTTC TRBV27 - - TRBJ1-2
CASSPTGTYGYTF TGTGCCAGCAGCCCGACGGGAACCTATGGCTACACCTTC TRBV5-6 - - TRBJ1-2
CASSVSPPGGSSGANVLTF TGTGCCAGCAGCGTTTCTCCCCCCGGGGGGAGCTCTGGGGCCAACGTCCTGACTTTC TRBV9 - TRBD2 TRBJ2-6
CASRGLANTGELFF TGTGCCAGTAGAGGACTAGCGAACACCGGGGAGCTGTTTTTT TRBV19 - TRBD2 TRBJ2-2
CASSVTRGNNEQFF TGTGCCAGCAGTGTGACTAGGGGTAACAATGAGCAGTTCTTC TRBV2 - - TRBJ2-1
CASSPRGSGGAPDTQYF TGTGCCAGCAGCCCCCGGGGGAGCGGGGGGGCCCCAGATACGCAGTATTTT TRBV9 once TRBD2 TRBJ2-3
CASSAPLGDTQYF TGTGCCAGCAGCGCGCCACTAGGAGATACGCAGTATTTT TRBV9 - - TRBJ2-3
CASSSRQGLNTEAFF TGTGCCAGCAGCTCGCGACAGGGCTTGAACACTGAAGCTTTCTTT TRBV2 - TRBD1 TRBJ1-1
CASSRWGENIQYF TGTGCCAGCTCAAGGTGGGGGGAAAACATTCAGTACTTC TRBV27 - - TRBJ2-4
CAWSGGPYQPQHF TGTGCCTGGAGTGGGGGGCCCTATCAGCCCCAGCATTTT TRBV30 once - TRBJ1-5
CATGQGAYLGSYEQYF TGTGCCACCGGACAGGGGGCGTATTTAGGTTCCTACGAGCAGTACTTC TRBV6-6 - TRBD1 TRBJ2-7
CASSEAGLPIYF TGTGCCAGCAGTGAAGCCGGGTTACCCATATATTTT TRBV6-1 once - TRBJ1-3
CASSPLGQRNQPQHF TGTGCCAGCTCACCCCTGGGACAGAGGAATCAGCCCCAGCATTTT TRBV18 - TRBD1 TRBJ1-5
CASSQEGTGVSNQPQHF TGTGCCAGCAGCCAAGAGGGGACAGGGGTGAGCAATCAGCCCCAGCATTTT TRBV4-2 - TRBD1 TRBJ1-5
CASSQTQRGGDNEQFF TGCGCCAGCAGCCAAACCCAGCGGGGGGGAGACAATGAGCAGTTCTTC TRBV4-1 - TRBD2 TRBJ2-1
CASSYRRDYGYTF TGTGCCAGCAGTTACCGACGGGACTATGGCTACACCTTC TRBV6-5 - - TRBJ1-2
CASSAGVYTEAFF TGTGCCAGCAGCGCCGGGGTTTACACTGAAGCTTTCTTT TRBV9 - - TRBJ1-1
CASSPTGGSYQPQHF TGTGCCAGTAGTCCGACAGGGGGGTCTTATCAGCCCCAGCATTTT TRBV19 - TRBD1 TRBJ1-5
CATKPTWGGANTGELFF TGCGCCACCAAGCCGACGTGGGGGGGAGCGAACACCGGGGAGCTGTTTTTT TRBV5-1 - TRBD2 TRBJ2-2